This TCR beta chain was captured by sequencing in a study of CD8+CD57+ T cells in acquired aplastic anemia. At the level of the study: DNA recovered from sorted CD4+ and CD8+ cells had a mean of around 3.3 ug. CD4+ cell libraries from healthy donors averaged about 10.8 million reads.

With regard to this clonotype: As yet, its antigen is unknown.

Genomic DNA served as template for TCR beta VDJ and CDR3 profiling. Via MiXCR, TCRdb re-called the reads, giving one row per CDR3 protein. The sample records some 180,000 distinct CDR3 sequences, 45% to 50% being singletons. Study-wide results and caveats: Between the patient and control groups, CD8+ Simpson's diversity did not differ significantly. Researchers report that 25 to 30 CD8+ CDR3 sequences appeared in both patients and controls.

The source material was sorted CD4+, CD8+, or CD8+CD57+ T cells (not recorded which) from PBMCs. The sequence was collected from a human donor in good health.

The CDR3 is CASSFSGSGYEQYF. CDR3 DNA: TGTGCCAGCAGCTTTAGCGGGAGTGGTTACGAGCAGTACTTC. The chain uses TRBV11-2 and TRBJ2-7; 9 bases fit TRBD2. Germline loops: CDR1 SGHAT, CDR2 FQNNGV. Losses at the gene ends were 3 bases for V and 4 bases for J; bases not matched to a gene: 4. The CDR3 totals 14 residues.